These T cell receptor beta chains were read from a single sample in a study of blood T cell repertoires in COVID-19. Libraries were prepared by immunoSEQ multiplex PCR; TCRdb keeps only in-frame clonotypes and omits some of them. The top ten clones hold 9.5% to 11% of a sample with some 270,000 clones, roughly 88% of them seen once. Sequenced material: peripheral blood. These receptors all stem from a woman in her seventies with acute or convalescent COVID-19. Both conserved end residues are part of each CDR3. The D gene is left open where the match is weak. The size field is filled for only some rows; it gives once, few, many or a size class.

TRBJ2-1 | TRBD2 | - | TRBV7-3 | CASSLYGTSGGLNNEQFF | TGTGCCAGCAGCTTATATGGGACTAGCGGGGGGCTTAACAATGAGCAGTTCTTC
TRBJ1-2 | - | - | TRBV7-9 | CASSLAALGRGEGYTF | TGTGCCAGCAGCTTAGCTGCCTTGGGGCGCGGAGAGGGCTACACCTTC
TRBJ2-7 | - | once | TRBV3-1/TRBV3-2 | CASSQGPRRGYEQYF | TGTGCCAGCAGCCAAGGACCGAGGAGGGGCTACGAGCAGTACTTC
TRBJ2-1 | TRBD1 | - | TRBV5-1 | CASSLGDRGAYNEQFF | TGCGCCAGCAGCTTGGGGGACAGGGGGGCCTACAATGAGCAGTTCTTC
TRBJ2-2 | TRBD1 | - | TRBV5-1 | CASSPRDRGLTGELFF | TGCGCCAGCAGCCCCCGGGACAGGGGGCTCACCGGGGAGCTGTTTTTT
TRBJ1-1 | - | - | TRBV29-1 | CSAAGGREAFF | TGCAGCGCTGCCGGGGGTCGTGAAGCTTTCTTT
TRBJ1-1 | - | - | TRBV12-3/TRBV12-4 | CASSTTNTEAFF | TGTGCCAGCAGCACGACAAACACTGAAGCTTTCTTT
TRBJ2-7 | - | few | TRBV5-5 | CASILGGGSYEQYF | TGTGCCAGCATCCTTGGAGGCGGGTCCTACGAGCAGTACTTC
TRBJ2-3 | TRBD2 | - | TRBV2 | CASRGVGTSRDTQYF | TGTGCCAGCAGGGGGGTTGGGACTAGCAGAGATACGCAGTATTTT
TRBJ2-7 | - | - | TRBV5-1 | CASSFGSGSSYEQYF | TGCGCCAGCAGCTTTGGGTCGGGGAGCTCCTACGAGCAGTACTTC
TRBJ2-5 | - | - | TRBV5-6 | CASSLSPTVQETQYF | TGTGCCAGCAGCTTGTCACCGACTGTCCAAGAGACCCAGTACTTC